Listed below are T cell receptor beta chains from one sample, sequenced in a study of blood T cell repertoires in COVID-19. TCRdb's copy holds only in-frame clones and misses some; the assay was immunoSEQ multiplex PCR. This repertoire shows under 450,000 clones, 81% found once; its top ten account for over 0.95%. The sample was peripheral blood. These receptors all stem from a human donor with acute or convalescent COVID-19. The donor label of this sample is uncertain. The CDR3 runs from the conserved cysteine through the conserved F or W. Some rows mark clone size as missing; the rest say once, few, many or name a class of expanded clone.

NA	TRBJ2-5	TRBV7-9	CASSLGTGVLQETQYF
NA	TRBJ1-2	TRBV28	CASSLDSRYGYTF
NA	TRBJ2-7	TRBV3-1/TRBV3-2	CASSQVSGTSSYEQYF
NA	TRBJ2-3	TRBV28	CASSSLGGVTDTQYF
NA	TRBJ1-1	TRBV30	CAWWQGSPRDTEAFF
few	TRBJ2-2	TRBV6-7	CASHQRNPTGELFF
NA	TRBJ1-2	TRBV14	CASSQEVPARVGFYGYTF
few	TRBJ1-1	TRBV6-5	CASRWGGIGNTEAFF
once	TRBJ1-6	TRBV11-2	CASRPYAFRDRGPNSPLHF
once	TRBJ1-4	TRBV30	CAWSRGQGGEKLFF
NA	TRBJ1-5	TRBV27	CASSSAGVSNQPQHF
NA	TRBJ2-7	TRBV5-4	CASSGGLRSSYEQYF
NA	TRBJ2-1	TRBV10-2	CASGGSPSSYNEQFF
NA	TRBJ2-3	TRBV7-8	CASSRRAGAAGVTDTQYF
NA	TRBJ2-1	TRBV7-9	CAIQGTGYNEQFF
NA	TRBJ2-7	TRBV29-1	CSVVGGQGIQYF
NA	TRBJ1-5	TRBV6-5	CASKGGASNQPQHF
NA	TRBJ2-3	TRBV7-6	CASSLGTGGLTDTQYF
NA	TRBJ1-1	TRBV7-6	CASSSTENTEAFF
NA	TRBJ1-1	TRBV5-1	CASSSGTMNTEAFF
NA	TRBJ2-2	TRBV3-1/TRBV3-2	CASSRLAGGQAGELFF
NA	TRBJ1-6	TRBV7-9	CASSLEDAGVAPLHF
NA	TRBJ1-5	TRBV6-5	CASSPDRELNQPQHF
NA	TRBJ1-6	TRBV2	CASRVQGPYNSPLHF
NA	TRBJ2-3	TRBV2	CASRGLAGTTDTQYF
NA	TRBJ2-3	TRBV2	CATNLAGATDTQYF
NA	TRBJ1-1	TRBV7-2	CASSSRDFGGTEAFF
NA	TRBJ2-7	TRBV19	CASSIGGTGGHEQYF
NA	TRBJ1-2	TRBV2	CASSDILGQGSNYGYTF
NA	TRBJ2-3	TRBV7-8	CASSSRDRVVTDTQYF
NA	TRBJ1-1	TRBV30	CAWSNQGGVGTEAFF
NA	TRBJ1-1	TRBV13	CASSPTANTEAFF
once	TRBJ2-3	TRBV11-2	CASSPRTGGAITDTQYF
NA	TRBJ2-1	TRBV5-1	CASSFGVEQFF
NA	TRBJ2-7	TRBV10-2	CASSLSGEPPTYEQYF
NA	TRBJ1-6	TRBV7-9	CASSQGQGNSPLHF
NA	TRBJ2-1	TRBV24-1	CATSDLHSGIHYNEQFF
NA	TRBJ2-5	TRBV7-9	CASSSWTGETQYF
NA	TRBJ1-5	TRBV6-1	CASSDWGGGNQPQHF
once	TRBJ2-1	TRBV4-2	CASSQEWREGLDEQFF
NA	TRBJ1-1	TRBV2	CASSEEPPKWNTEAFF
NA	TRBJ1-6	TRBV19	CAGLNSPLHF
NA	TRBJ1-6	TRBV5-5	CASSLDTWSSYNSPLHF
NA	TRBJ1-5	TRBV6-4	CASSEVSGIQPQHF
few	TRBJ1-2	TRBV7-8	CASSRGTGTGLDGYTF
NA	TRBJ2-7	TRBV11-1	CASSKDRAMGYEQYF
once	TRBJ1-2	TRBV18	CASSPEIVARYTF
NA	TRBJ2-7	TRBV13	CASSVGDRGPYEQYF
NA	TRBJ1-2	TRBV5-1	CASRGRGYGYTF
many	TRBJ2-7	TRBV12-3/TRBV12-4	CASTSHSSEQYF
NA	TRBJ1-1	TRBV29-1	CSVEYRDRAGTEAFF
NA	TRBJ2-2	TRBV6-6	CASSQNPRAGELFF